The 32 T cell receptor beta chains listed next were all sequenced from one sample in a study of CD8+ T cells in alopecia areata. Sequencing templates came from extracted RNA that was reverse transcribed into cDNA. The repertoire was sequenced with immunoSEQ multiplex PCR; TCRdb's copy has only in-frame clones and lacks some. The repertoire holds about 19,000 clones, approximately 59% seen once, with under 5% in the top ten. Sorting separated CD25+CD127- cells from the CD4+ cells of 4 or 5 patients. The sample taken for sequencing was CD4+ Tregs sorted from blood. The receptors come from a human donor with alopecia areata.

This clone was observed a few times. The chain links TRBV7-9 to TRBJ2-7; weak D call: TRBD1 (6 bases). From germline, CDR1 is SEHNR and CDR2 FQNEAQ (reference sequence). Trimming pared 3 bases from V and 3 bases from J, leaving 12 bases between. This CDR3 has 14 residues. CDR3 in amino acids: CASSLSGQSYEQYF. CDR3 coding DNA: TGTGCCAGCAGCTTGTCCGGACAGAGCTACGAGCAGTACTTC.

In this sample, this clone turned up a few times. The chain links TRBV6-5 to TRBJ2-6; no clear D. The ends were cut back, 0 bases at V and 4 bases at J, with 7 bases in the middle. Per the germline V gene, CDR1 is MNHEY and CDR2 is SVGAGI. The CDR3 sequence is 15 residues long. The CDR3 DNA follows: TGTGCCAGCAGTTACTCCCTCGGCGGGGCCAACGTCCTGACTTTC. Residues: CASSYSLGGANVLTF.

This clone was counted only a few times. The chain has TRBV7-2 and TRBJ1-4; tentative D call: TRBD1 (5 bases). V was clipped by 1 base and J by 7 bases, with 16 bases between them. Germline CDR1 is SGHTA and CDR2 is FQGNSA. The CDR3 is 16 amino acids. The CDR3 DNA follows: TGTGCCAGCAGCTTAGTCGGTTCAGGGTTGGGTGAAAAACTGTTTTTT. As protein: CASSLVGSGLGEKLFF.

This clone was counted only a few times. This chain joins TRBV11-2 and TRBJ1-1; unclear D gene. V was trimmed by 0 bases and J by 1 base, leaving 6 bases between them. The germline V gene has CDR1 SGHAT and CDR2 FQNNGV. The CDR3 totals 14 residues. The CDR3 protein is CASSLEGRNTEAFF. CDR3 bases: TGTGCCAGCAGCTTAGAGGGGAGGAACACTGAAGCTTTCTTT.

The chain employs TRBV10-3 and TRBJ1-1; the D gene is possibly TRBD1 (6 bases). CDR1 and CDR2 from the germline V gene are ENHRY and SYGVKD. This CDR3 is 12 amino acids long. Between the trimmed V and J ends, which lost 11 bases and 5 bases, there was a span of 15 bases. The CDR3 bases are TGTGCCTCACAGGGTTTGGGGACTGAAGCTTTCTTT. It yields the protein CASQGLGTEAFF.

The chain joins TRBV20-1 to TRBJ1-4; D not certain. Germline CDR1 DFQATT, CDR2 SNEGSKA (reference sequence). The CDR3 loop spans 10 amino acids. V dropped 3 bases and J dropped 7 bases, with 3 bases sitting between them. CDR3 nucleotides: TGCAGTGCTAGTGGTGAAAAACTGTTTTTT. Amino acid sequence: CSASGEKLFF.

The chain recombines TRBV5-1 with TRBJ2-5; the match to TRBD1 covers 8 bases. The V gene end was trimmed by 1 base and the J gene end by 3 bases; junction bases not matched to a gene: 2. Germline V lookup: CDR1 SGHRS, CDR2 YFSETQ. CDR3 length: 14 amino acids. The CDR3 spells CASSLSTGEETQYF. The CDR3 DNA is TGCGCCAGCAGCTTGTCGACAGGGGAAGAGACCCAGTACTTC.

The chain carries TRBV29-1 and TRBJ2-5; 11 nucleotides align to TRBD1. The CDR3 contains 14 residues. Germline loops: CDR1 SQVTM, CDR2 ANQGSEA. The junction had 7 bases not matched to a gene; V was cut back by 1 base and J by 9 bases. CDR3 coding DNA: TGCAGCGTTGAAGTGGGGACAGGGGGGGTAGCCCAGTACTTC. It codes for CSVEVGTGGVAQYF.

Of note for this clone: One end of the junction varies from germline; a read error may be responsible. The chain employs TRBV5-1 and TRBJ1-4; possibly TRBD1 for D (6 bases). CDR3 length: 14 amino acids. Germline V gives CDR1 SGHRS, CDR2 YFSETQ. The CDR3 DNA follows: TGCGCCAGCAGATTGGACAGTAATAATGAAAAACTGTTTTTT. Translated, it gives CASRLDSNNEKLFF.

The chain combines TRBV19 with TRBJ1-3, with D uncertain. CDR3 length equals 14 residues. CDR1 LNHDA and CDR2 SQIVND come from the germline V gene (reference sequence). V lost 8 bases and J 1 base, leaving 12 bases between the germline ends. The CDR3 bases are TGTGCCAGTTCACGGATTGATTCTGGAAACACCATATATTTT. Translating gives CASSRIDSGNTIYF. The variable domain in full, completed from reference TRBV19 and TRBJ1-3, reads DGGITQSPKYLFRKEGQNVTLSCEQNLNHDAMYWYRQDPGQGLRLIYYSQIVNDFQKGDIAEGYSVSREKKESFPLTVTSAQKNPTAFYLCASSRIDSGNTIYFGEGSWLTVV.

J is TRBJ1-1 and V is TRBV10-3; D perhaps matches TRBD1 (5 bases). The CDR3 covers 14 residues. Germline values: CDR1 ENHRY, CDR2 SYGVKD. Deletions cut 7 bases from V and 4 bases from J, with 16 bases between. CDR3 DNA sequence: TGTGCCATCAAGAGAGAGGGGACCTCCACTGAAGCTTTCTTT. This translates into CAIKREGTSTEAFF.

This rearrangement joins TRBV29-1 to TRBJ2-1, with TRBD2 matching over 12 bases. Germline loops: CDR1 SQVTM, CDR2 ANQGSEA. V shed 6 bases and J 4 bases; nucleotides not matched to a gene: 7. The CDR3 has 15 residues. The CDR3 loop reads CSVHTTSGGYNEQFF. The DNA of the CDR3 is TGCAGCGTCCACACTACTAGCGGGGGGTACAATGAGCAGTTCTTC.

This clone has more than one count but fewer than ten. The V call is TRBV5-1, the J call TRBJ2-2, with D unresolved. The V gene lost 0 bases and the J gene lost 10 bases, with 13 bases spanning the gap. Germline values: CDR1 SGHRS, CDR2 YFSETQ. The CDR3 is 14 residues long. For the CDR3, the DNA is TGCGCCAGCAGCTTGGCCGTGGGATCGTCGGAGCTGTTTTTT. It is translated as CASSLAVGSSELFF.

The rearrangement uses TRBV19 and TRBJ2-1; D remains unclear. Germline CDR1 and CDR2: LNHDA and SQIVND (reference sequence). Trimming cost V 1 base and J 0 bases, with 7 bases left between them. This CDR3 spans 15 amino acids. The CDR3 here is CASSIGLSSYNEQFF. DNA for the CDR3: TGTGCCAGTAGTATAGGTCTCAGCTCCTACAATGAGCAGTTCTTC. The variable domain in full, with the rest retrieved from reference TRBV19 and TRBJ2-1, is DGGITQSPKYLFRKEGQNVTLSCEQNLNHDAMYWYRQDPGQGLRLIYYSQIVNDFQKGDIAEGYSVSREKKESFPLTVTSAQKNPTAFYLCASSIGLSSYNEQFFGPGTRLTVL.

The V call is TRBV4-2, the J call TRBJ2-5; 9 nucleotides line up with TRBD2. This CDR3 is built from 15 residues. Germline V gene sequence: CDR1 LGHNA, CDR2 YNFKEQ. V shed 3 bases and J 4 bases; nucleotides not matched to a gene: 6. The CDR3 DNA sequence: TGTGCCAGCAGCCACACCGCGGGGGGGCGAGAGACCCAGTACTTC. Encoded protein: CASSHTAGGRETQYF.

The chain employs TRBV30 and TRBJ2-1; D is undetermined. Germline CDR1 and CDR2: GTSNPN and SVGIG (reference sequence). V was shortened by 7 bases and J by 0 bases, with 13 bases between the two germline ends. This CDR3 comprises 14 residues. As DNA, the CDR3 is TGTGCCTCCCAGCCCCTGAGCTCCTACAATGAGCAGTTCTTC. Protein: CASQPLSSYNEQFF.

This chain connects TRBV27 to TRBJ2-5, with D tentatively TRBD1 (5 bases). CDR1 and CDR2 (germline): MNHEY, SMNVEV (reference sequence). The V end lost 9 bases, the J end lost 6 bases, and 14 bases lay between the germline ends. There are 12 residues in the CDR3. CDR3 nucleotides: TGTGCCAGTAGGGGCCGCCCGCAGACCCAGTACTTC. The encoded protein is CASRGRPQTQYF.

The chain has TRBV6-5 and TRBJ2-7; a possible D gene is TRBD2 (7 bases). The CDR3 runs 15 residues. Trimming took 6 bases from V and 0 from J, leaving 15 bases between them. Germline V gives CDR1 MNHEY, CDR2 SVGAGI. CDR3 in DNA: TGTGCCAGCAGGCCCAATGCGGGGGCCTCCTACGAGCAGTACTTC. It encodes CASRPNAGASYEQYF.

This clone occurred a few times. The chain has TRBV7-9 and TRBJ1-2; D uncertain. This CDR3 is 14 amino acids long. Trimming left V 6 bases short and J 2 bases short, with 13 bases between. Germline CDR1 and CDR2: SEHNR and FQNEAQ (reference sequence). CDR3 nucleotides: TGTGCCAGCAGTTTGTCGGCTGAAAACTATGGCTACACCTTC. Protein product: CASSLSAENYGYTF.

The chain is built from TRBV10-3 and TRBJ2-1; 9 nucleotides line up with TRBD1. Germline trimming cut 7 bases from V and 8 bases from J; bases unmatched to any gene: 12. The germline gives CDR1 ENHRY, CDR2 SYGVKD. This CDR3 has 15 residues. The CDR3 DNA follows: TGTGCCATCAATCAACAGGGGGCCTCGCGTGATGAGCAGTTCTTC. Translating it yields CAINQQGASRDEQFF.

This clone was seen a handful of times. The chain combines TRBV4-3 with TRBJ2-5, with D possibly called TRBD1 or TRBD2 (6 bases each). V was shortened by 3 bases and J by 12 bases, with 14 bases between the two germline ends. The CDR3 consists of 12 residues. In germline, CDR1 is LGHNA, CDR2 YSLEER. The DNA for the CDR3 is TGCGCCAGCAGCCAGCTAGGGGGGCCAAAGTACTTC. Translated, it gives CASSQLGGPKYF.

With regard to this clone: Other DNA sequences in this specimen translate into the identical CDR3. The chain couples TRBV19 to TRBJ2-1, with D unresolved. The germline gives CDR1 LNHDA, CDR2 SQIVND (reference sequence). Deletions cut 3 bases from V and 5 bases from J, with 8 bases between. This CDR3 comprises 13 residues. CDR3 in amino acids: CASSIGRNNEQFF. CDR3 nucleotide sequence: TGTGCCAGTAGTATTGGTCGCAACAATGAGCAGTTCTTC.

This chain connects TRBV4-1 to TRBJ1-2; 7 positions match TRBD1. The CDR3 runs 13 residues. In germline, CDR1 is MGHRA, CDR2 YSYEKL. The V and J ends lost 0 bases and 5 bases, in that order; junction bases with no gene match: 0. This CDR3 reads CASSQEGQYGYTF. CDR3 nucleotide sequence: TGCGCCAGCAGCCAAGAGGGACAGTATGGCTACACCTTC.

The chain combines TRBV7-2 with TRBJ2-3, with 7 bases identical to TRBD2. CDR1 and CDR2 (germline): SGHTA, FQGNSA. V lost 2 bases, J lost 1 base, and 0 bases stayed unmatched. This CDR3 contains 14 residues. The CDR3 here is CASSLLAGTDTQYF. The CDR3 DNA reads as TGTGCCAGCAGCTTACTAGCGGGCACAGATACGCAGTATTTT.

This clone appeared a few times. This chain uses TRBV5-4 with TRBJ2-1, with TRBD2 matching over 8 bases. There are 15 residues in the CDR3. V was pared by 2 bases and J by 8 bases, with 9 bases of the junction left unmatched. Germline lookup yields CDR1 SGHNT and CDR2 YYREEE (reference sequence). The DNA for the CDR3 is TGTGCCAGCAGCTTTAGCGGGGTGTTTAGGGATGAGCAGTTCTTC. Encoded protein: CASSFSGVFRDEQFF.

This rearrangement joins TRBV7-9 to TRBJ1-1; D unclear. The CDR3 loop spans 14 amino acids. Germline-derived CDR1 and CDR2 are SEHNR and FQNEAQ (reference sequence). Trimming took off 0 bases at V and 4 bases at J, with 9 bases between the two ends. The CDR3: CASSLAEGGTEAFF. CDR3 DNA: TGTGCCAGCAGCTTAGCCGAGGGCGGCACTGAAGCTTTCTTT.

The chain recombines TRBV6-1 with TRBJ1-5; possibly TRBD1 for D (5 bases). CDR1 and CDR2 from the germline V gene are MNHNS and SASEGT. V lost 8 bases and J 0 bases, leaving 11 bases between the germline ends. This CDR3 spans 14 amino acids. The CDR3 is CASRQGRSNQPQHF. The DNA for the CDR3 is TGTGCCAGCCGTCAGGGTCGTAGCAATCAGCCCCAGCATTTT.

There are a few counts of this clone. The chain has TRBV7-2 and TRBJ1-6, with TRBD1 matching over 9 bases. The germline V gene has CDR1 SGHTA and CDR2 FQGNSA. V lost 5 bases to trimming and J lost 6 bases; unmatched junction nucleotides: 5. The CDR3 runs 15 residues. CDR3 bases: TGTGCCAGCAGCCCCGGGACAGGGAGTAATTCACCCCTCCACTTT. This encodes CASSPGTGSNSPLHF.

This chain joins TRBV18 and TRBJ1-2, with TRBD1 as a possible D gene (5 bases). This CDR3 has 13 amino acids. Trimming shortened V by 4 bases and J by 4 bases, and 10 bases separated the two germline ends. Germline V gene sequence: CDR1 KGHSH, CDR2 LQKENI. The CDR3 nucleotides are TGTGCCAGCTCACAAACAGACAGCTATGGCTACACCTTC. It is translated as CASSQTDSYGYTF. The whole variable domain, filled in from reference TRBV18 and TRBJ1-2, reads NAGVMQNPRHLVRRRGQEARLRCSPMKGHSHVYWYRQLPEEGLKFMVYLQKENIIDESGMPKERFSAEFPKEGPSILRIQQVVRGDSAAYFCASSQTDSYGYTFGSGTRLTVV.

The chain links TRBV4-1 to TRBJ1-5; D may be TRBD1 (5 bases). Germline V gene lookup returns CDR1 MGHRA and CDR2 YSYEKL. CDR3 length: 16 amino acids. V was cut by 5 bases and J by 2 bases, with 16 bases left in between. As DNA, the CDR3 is TGCGCCAGCAGCGCTGATGGGGGGATCGGCAATCAGCCCCAGCATTTT. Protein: CASSADGGIGNQPQHF.

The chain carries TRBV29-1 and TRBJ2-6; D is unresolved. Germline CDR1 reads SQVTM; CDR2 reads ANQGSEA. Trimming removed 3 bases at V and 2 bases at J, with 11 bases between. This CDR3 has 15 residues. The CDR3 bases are TGCAGCGTTGAGGGTCGAGAAACTGGGGCCAACGTCCTGACTTTC. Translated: CSVEGRETGANVLTF.

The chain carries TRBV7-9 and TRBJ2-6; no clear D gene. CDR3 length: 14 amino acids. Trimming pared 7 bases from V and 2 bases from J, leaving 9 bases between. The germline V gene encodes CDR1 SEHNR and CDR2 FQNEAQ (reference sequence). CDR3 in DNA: TGTGCCAGCACGGATAATGCTGGGGCCAACGTCCTGACTTTC. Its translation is CASTDNAGANVLTF.